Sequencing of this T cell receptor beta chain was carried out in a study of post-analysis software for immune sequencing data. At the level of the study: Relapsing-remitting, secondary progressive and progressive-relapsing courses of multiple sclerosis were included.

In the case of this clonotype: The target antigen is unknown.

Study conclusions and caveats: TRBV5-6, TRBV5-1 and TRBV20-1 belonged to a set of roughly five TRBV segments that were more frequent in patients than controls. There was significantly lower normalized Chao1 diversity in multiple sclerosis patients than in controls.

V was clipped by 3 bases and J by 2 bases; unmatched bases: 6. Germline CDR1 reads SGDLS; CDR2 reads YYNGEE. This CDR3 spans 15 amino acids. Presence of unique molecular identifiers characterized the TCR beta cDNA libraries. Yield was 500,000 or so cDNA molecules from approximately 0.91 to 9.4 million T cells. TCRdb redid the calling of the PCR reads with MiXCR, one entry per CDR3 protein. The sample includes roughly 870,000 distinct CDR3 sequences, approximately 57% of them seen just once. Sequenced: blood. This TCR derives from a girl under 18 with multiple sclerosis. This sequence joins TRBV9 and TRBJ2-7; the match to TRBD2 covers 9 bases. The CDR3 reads CASSANSGSAYEQYF. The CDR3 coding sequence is TGTGCCAGCAGCGCAAATAGCGGGAGCGCCTACGAGCAGTACTTC.